This T cell receptor (beta chain) originates from a study of cytomegalovirus exposure and HLA in healthy donors. Study-wide findings and caveats: Reported performance of the classifier showed diagnosis of cytomegalovirus status with high specificity and sensitivity. A later analysis by the authors found several of the most significant clusters apparently linked to common viral pathogens. Overall, approximately 150 TCR beta chains were annotated as cytomegalovirus-associated.

Vbeta (60) and Jbeta (13) primers were used in the PCR. TCRdb's table, derived via immunoSEQ multiplex PCR, lists solely in-frame clones and lacks some. This sample contains some 200,000 clones. Comment on this clone: Its antigen is undetermined.

Sequenced input: PBMCs. The clonotype originates from a woman in her late teens or twenties in good health and CMV-seropositive.

CDR3 in amino acids: CASSDSDTVNTEAFF. The CDR3 nucleotides read TGTGCCAGCAGTGACTCGGACACAGTGAACACTGAAGCTTTCTTT. This chain connects TRBV2 to TRBJ1-1; possible D gene TRBD1, 5 bases. This CDR3 spans 15 amino acids. The ends were cut back, 3 bases at V and 0 bases at J, with 11 bases in the middle. Looked up from germline, CDR1 is SNHLY and CDR2 is FYNNEI.